These 4 T cell receptor beta chains came from one sample sequenced in a study of cytomegalovirus exposure and HLA in healthy donors. Amplification used 60 Vbeta primers and 13 Jbeta primers. Libraries were prepared by immunoSEQ multiplex PCR; TCRdb keeps only in-frame clonotypes and omits some of them. The table lists over 150,000 clones, approximately 84% of them singletons. Sequencing was carried out using PBMCs. These receptors all stem from a boy between 2 and 10 years old in good health and CMV-seronegative.

This clone was counted between two and nine times. V and J are TRBV7-9 and TRBJ1-2; TRBD1 matches at 9 bases. This CDR3 comprises 13 residues. Per germline, CDR1 SEHNR and CDR2 FQNEAQ (reference sequence). Losses at the gene ends were 5 bases for V and 6 bases for J; bases not matched to a gene: 4. The CDR3 loop is CASSLGTGNGYTF. CDR3 bases: TGTGCCAGCAGCCTAGGGACAGGGAATGGCTACACCTTC.

V and J are TRBV6-1 and TRBJ2-7; TRBD2 might be the D (6 bases). Germline V gene data show CDR1 as MNHNS and CDR2 as SASEGT. This CDR3 contains 14 residues. V lost 8 bases and J lost 2, with 16 bases in between. The CDR3, as DNA: TGTGCCAGCTATCTTCCGGGAGAAACCTACGAGCAGTACTTC. Translating gives CASYLPGETYEQYF.

This clone is a singleton in its sample. V usage is TRBV15 and J usage is TRBJ2-3; 11 bases fit TRBD2. With 4 bases clipped from V and 3 bases from J, the junction kept 6 bases outside the gene matches. CDR3 size: 16 residues. Germline V CDR1 and CDR2: LNHNV, YYDKDF (reference sequence). The CDR3 region has the DNA TGTGCCACCAGCATGGCAATAGCGGGAGGGACAGATACGCAGTATTTT. Amino acids: CATSMAIAGGTDTQYF.

The J gene is TRBJ2-1, the V gene TRBV15, with TRBD1 as a possible D gene (5 bases). The V and J ends lost 0 bases and 5 bases respectively, with 8 bases between them. The CDR3 covers 14 residues. Germline V gene lookup returns CDR1 LNHNV and CDR2 YYDKDF (reference sequence). The CDR3 protein is CATSRDLGDNEQFF. CDR3 sequence (DNA): TGTGCCACCAGCAGAGATCTAGGGGACAATGAGCAGTTCTTC.